This T cell receptor (beta chain) came from a study of T-cell reconstitution after alpha-beta-depleted transplantation in children. Unique molecular identifiers were incorporated during preparation of the TCRbeta library. TCRdb called the PCR reads again in MiXCR, with one record for every CDR3 protein. The repertoire includes 500,000 to 600,000 distinct CDR3 sequences, approximately 32% of them detected once, and 2% to 2.5% sits in the top ten. V was clipped by 6 bases and J by 2 bases; unmatched bases: 13. Germline lookup yields CDR1 MNHNS and CDR2 SASEGT. This CDR3 has 16 amino acids. J is TRBJ2-7 and V is TRBV6-1, with TRBD2 matching over 7 bases. The input for sequencing was PBMCs from the stem cell graft donor, taken from the stem cell graft. This sequence originates from a human donor who donated a stem cell graft to a child with aplastic anemia. CDR3 protein: CASSRIGGSGTYEQYF. The CDR3 region has the DNA TGTGCCAGCAGCCGAATTGGCGGGAGTGGGACCTACGAGCAGTACTTC.